The 19 T cell receptor beta chains in this list originate from one sample, sequenced in a study of control samples from healthy donors and cancer patients. Data came from immunoSEQ multiplex PCR; TCRdb stores just in-frame clones and leaves some out. This sample yields 85,000 to 95,000 clones, of which about nine tenths are seen a single time; over 0.75% belongs to the top ten. Material for sequencing was blood. The origin of the receptors is a woman younger than 45 in good health.

The chain carries TRBV27 and TRBJ1-4; TRBD1 aligns across 11 bases. Germline-derived CDR1 and CDR2 are MNHEY and SMNVEV (reference sequence). This CDR3 spans 16 amino acids. V lost 5 bases, J lost 5 bases, and 7 bases stayed unmatched. In DNA form, the CDR3 reads TGTGCCAGCAGTCATCGGACAGGGGGCGTGAATGAAAAACTGTTTTTT. This encodes CASSHRTGGVNEKLFF.

Concerning this clone: One end of the junction is discordant with germline, which a read error may explain. V and J are TRBV10-2 and TRBJ2-5; 7 nucleotides line up with TRBD2. This CDR3 region has 14 residues. Germline CDR1 and CDR2: WSHSY and SAAADI. The DNA for the CDR3 is TGCGCCAGCTGTGACGGCGGGGGTCTTGAGACCCAGTACTTC. This translates into CASCDGGGLETQYF.

The J gene is TRBJ1-3, the V gene TRBV4-2; a weak D match, TRBD1 (5 bases). Germline CDR1 LGHNA, CDR2 YNFKEQ. V lost 0 bases and J 4 bases, leaving 13 bases between the germline ends. This CDR3 contains 16 residues. The CDR3 region has the DNA TGTGCCAGCAGCCAAGAAGTCGACAGAGCGGGAAACACCATATATTTT. This codes for CASSQEVDRAGNTIYF.

Here the CDR3 DNA reads TGTGCCAGCAGTTACGGCGGGACAGCCAAAAACATTCAGTACTTC. It yields the protein CASSYGGTAKNIQYF. The chain links TRBV6-5 to TRBJ2-4, with D tentatively TRBD2 (6 bases). The CDR3 runs 15 residues. Germline CDR1 is MNHEY and CDR2 is SVGAGI. V lost 2 bases to trimming and J lost 0 bases, with 8 bases between them.

The V gene is TRBV5-1, the J gene TRBJ2-3, with D perhaps TRBD1 or TRBD2 (5 bases each). From germline, CDR1 is SGHRS and CDR2 YFSETQ. The CDR3 consists of 16 residues. The V and J ends lost 7 bases and 0 bases respectively, with 18 bases between them. The CDR3 protein is CASGTGTHLSTDTQYF. As DNA, the CDR3 is TGCGCCAGCGGAACCGGGACCCATCTTAGCACAGATACGCAGTATTTT.

The chain is built from TRBV4-1 and TRBJ1-2; possible D gene TRBD1, 6 bases. Trimming took 3 bases from V and 4 from J, leaving 18 bases between them. From germline, CDR1 is MGHRA and CDR2 YSYEKL. The CDR3 sequence is 16 residues long. CDR3 in DNA: TGCGCCAGCAGCCAGGATGGAACTACAGGGACCTATGGCTACACCTTC. Translating gives CASSQDGTTGTYGYTF.

J is TRBJ1-2 and V is TRBV28; 8 nucleotides match TRBD1. The CDR3 is 15 amino acids. V gave up 4 bases and J gave up 3 bases; unmatched junction bases: 7. Germline V CDR1 and CDR2: MDHEN, SYDVKM. The CDR3 sequence is CASSSAGGPDYGYTF. The DNA for the CDR3 is TGTGCCAGCAGTTCGGCAGGGGGCCCTGACTATGGCTACACCTTC.

V usage is TRBV27 and J usage is TRBJ2-3, with 7 bases matching TRBD2. With V trimmed by 8 bases and J by 1 base, 3 bases remained unmatched. This CDR3 region has 13 residues. In germline, CDR1 is MNHEY, CDR2 SMNVEV (reference sequence). In DNA form, the CDR3 reads TGTGCCAGCCACGCGGGGGGCACAGATACGCAGTATTTT. It encodes CASHAGGTDTQYF.

The chain recombines TRBV2 with TRBJ1-3, with D possibly matching TRBD1 (6 bases). The CDR3 length is 16 residues. Germline-derived CDR1 and CDR2 are SNHLY and FYNNEI. V was clipped by 6 bases and J by 4 bases, with 19 bases between them. CDR3 loop: CASRPDSARSGNTIYF. DNA for the CDR3: TGTGCCAGCAGGCCGGACAGTGCCCGCTCCGGAAACACCATATATTTT.

The chain is built from TRBV5-1 and TRBJ2-3, with 10 nucleotides matching TRBD2. Unmatched junction bases numbered 6, after V lost 4 bases and J lost 1 base. This CDR3 is built from 16 residues. The germline V gene encodes CDR1 SGHRS and CDR2 YFSETQ. Here the CDR3 DNA reads TGCGCCAGCAGCCCGCCCAGCGGGGGGGGCACAGATACGCAGTATTTT. Protein sequence: CASSPPSGGGTDTQYF.

This clone showed up just once. This rearrangement joins TRBV11-2 to TRBJ2-5; TRBD2 is a possible D gene (5 bases). The ends were cut back, 2 bases at V and 5 bases at J, with 6 bases in the middle. CDR3 size: 12 residues. Germline loops: CDR1 SGHAT, CDR2 FQNNGV. The CDR3: CASSLIAETQYF. The CDR3 DNA is TGTGCCAGCAGCTTAATAGCGGAGACCCAGTACTTC.

The chain recombines TRBV27 with TRBJ2-1, with 8 positions matching TRBD2. There are 14 residues in the CDR3. The V and J ends lost 6 bases and 4 bases, in that order; junction bases with no gene match: 5. CDR1 is MNHEY and CDR2 is SMNVEV in the germline V gene (reference sequence). The CDR3 here is CASSLLAVYNEQFF. The CDR3 coding sequence is TGTGCCAGCAGCCTACTAGCGGTATACAATGAGCAGTTCTTC.

The chain's CDR3 is CALRGDGYTF. The CDR3 DNA reads TGTGCTTTACGGGGGGACGGCTACACCTTC. This chain joins TRBV12-5 and TRBJ1-2, with D perhaps matching TRBD1 (5 bases). The CDR3 spans 10 residues. Trimming removed 11 bases at V and 8 bases at J, with 12 bases between. CDR1 LGHNT and CDR2 FRNRAP come from the germline V gene.

The V gene is TRBV19, the J gene TRBJ1-2; 8 positions agree with TRBD1. V shed 3 bases, J shed 2 bases, and the junction held 8 bases outside the gene matches. The germline V gene has CDR1 LNHDA and CDR2 SQIVND (reference sequence). This CDR3 is 16 amino acids long. The CDR3 bases are TGTGCCAGTAGTATTAGGGAGGGACAGGCCAACTATGGCTACACCTTC. Amino acid sequence: CASSIREGQANYGYTF.

The rearrangement links TRBV11-2 to TRBJ2-1, with 11 bases identical to TRBD2. Germline CDR1 reads SGHAT; CDR2 reads FQNNGV. J lost 5 bases, V lost 0 bases, and 6 bases had no gene match. The CDR3 sequence is 17 residues long. The CDR3 region is CASSLDRLAGGNNEQFF. The CDR3 DNA follows: TGTGCCAGCAGCTTAGACCGTTTAGCGGGAGGGAACAATGAGCAGTTCTTC.

The CDR3 region is CASSPTSGGWYEQYF. CDR3 in DNA: TGCGCCAGCAGCCCGACTAGCGGGGGGTGGTACGAGCAGTACTTC. The V call is TRBV5-1, the J call TRBJ2-7; 13 bases agree with TRBD2. Unmatched junction bases numbered 5, after V lost 4 bases and J lost 4 bases. This CDR3 contains 15 residues. CDR1 is SGHRS and CDR2 is YFSETQ in the germline V gene.

The chain employs TRBV30 and TRBJ1-2; 8 nucleotides match TRBD1. Germline lookup yields CDR1 GTSNPN and CDR2 SVGIG (reference sequence). The V and J ends lost 3 bases and 1 base, in that order; junction bases with no gene match: 10. The CDR3 contains 16 residues. Here the CDR3 reads CAWREDRALYNYGYTF. In DNA form, the CDR3 reads TGTGCCTGGAGGGAGGACAGGGCCTTGTATAACTATGGCTACACCTTC.

V and J are TRBV6-1 and TRBJ1-1; D gene ambiguous. The CDR3 sequence is 13 residues long. Germline CDR1 is MNHNS and CDR2 is SASEGT. V was trimmed by 3 bases and J by 7 bases, leaving 12 bases between them. The DNA for the CDR3 is TGTGCCAGCAGTGAGTTTCGGTTGGATGAAGCTTTCTTT. As protein: CASSEFRLDEAFF.

The genes are TRBV30 and TRBJ1-6; D possibly corresponds to TRBD1 (6 bases). CDR3 length equals 19 residues. Germline CDR1 GTSNPN, CDR2 SVGIG (reference sequence). With 0 bases removed from V and 7 bases from J, the gap between germline ends came to 25 bases. CDR3 region: CAWSVSRHRGAQRNSPLHF. The CDR3 DNA follows: TGTGCCTGGAGTGTGAGCCGTCATCGGGGGGCGCAACGGAATTCACCCCTCCACTTT.